This TCR beta chain was identified in a study of PD-1 blockade in classical Hodgkin lymphoma. Each patient's relapse followed autologous stem cell transplantation, and brentuximab vedotin exposure varied. Study-level points and caveats: Newly diagnosed and completely responding patients shared comparable baseline diversity. When nivolumab was started under 1 year after ASCT, patients were excluded. CD4+ TCR diversity, unlike CD8+, rose significantly by C4D1.

Note on this clone: Its target is not known.

Here immunoSEQ multiplex PCR was the method, and the copy in TCRdb shows in-frame clones only, minus some. Of around 66,000 clones in the sample, over 75% are singletons; the top ten hold about 15%. The sequence derives from a human donor with classical Hodgkin lymphoma. The specimen was peripheral blood mononuclear cells (PBMCs), collected at baseline.

This chain's CDR3 is CASSPLATRYQETQYF. CDR3 bases: TGTGCCAGCTCACCACTTGCTACGAGGTACCAAGAGACCCAGTACTTC. The chain recombines TRBV18 with TRBJ2-5; D call uncertain. Between the trimmed V and J ends, which lost 1 base and 0 bases, there was a span of 12 bases. The CDR3 loop spans 16 amino acids. Germline CDR1 KGHSH, CDR2 LQKENI. Variable domain in full (rest from reference TRBV18 and TRBJ2-5): NAGVMQNPRHLVRRRGQEARLRCSPMKGHSHVYWYRQLPEEGLKFMVYLQKENIIDESGMPKERFSAEFPKEGPSILRIQQVVRGDSAAYFCASSPLATRYQETQYFGPGTRLLVL.